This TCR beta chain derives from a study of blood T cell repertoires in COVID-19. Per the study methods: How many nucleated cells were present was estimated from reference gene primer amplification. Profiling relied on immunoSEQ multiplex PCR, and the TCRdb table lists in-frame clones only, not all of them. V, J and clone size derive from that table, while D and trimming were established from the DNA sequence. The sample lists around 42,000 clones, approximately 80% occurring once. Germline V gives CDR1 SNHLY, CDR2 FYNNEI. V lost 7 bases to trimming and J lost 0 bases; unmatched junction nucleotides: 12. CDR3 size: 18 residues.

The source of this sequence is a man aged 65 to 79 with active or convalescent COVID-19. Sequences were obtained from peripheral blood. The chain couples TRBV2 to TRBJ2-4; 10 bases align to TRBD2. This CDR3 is CASKSNSGGFGAKNIQYF. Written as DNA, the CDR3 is TGTGCCAGCAAGTCGAATAGCGGGGGGTTTGGAGCCAAAAACATTCAGTACTTC. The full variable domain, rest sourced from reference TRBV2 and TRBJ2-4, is EPEVTQTPSHQVTQMGQEVILRCVPISNHLYFYWYRQILGQKVEFLVSFYNNEISEKSEIFDDQFSVERPDGSNFTLKIRSTKLEDSAMYFCASKSNSGGFGAKNIQYFGAGTRLSVL.